This entry describes one TCR beta chain. TCRdb keeps only in-frame clones here, not all; method: immunoSEQ multiplex PCR. The sample contains some 74,000 clones, around 69% of which appear only once. The sample belongs to a study of blood T cell repertoires in COVID-19. Study details: Sources were T cells, B-cell-depleted T cells, or PBMCs; the material itself was cDNA or gDNA.

Germline V lookup: CDR1 LNHNV, CDR2 YYDKDF (reference sequence). V lost 0 bases and J lost 4, with 15 bases in between. There are 16 residues in the CDR3. What was sequenced was peripheral blood. The V call is TRBV15, the J call TRBJ1-1; unclear D gene. The receptor was isolated from a man between 65 and 85 years old with active or convalescent COVID-19. The chain's CDR3 is CATSREGGPTPTEAFF. The CDR3 DNA is TGTGCCACCAGCAGAGAAGGCGGGCCGACCCCCACTGAAGCTTTCTTT.